This entry lists 28 T cell receptor beta chains sequenced from one sample in a study of blood T cell repertoires in COVID-19. Assay: immunoSEQ multiplex PCR; the TCRdb copy retains only in-frame clones and omits some. The sample carries 350,000 or so clones, roughly 89% recorded once. The sample taken for sequencing was peripheral blood. These TCRs come from a man aged 18 to 30 with active or convalescent COVID-19.

The chain joins TRBV18 to TRBJ2-7; 10 bases match TRBD2. J lost 5 bases, V lost 2 bases, and 6 bases had no gene match. The CDR3 is 15 amino acids. Germline V gene lookup returns CDR1 KGHSH and CDR2 LQKENI. The CDR3 DNA reads TGTGCCAGCTCACCAGCTAGCGGGAGTACCGACGAGCAGTACTTC. Protein sequence: CASSPASGSTDEQYF.

The chain joins TRBV5-1 to TRBJ1-1; the D gene is possibly TRBD1 (5 bases). Germline CDR1 is SGHRS and CDR2 is YFSETQ. The CDR3 contains 15 residues. V was pared by 1 base and J by 4 bases, with 14 bases between. CDR3 DNA: TGCGCCAGCAGCTTGCAGGGCCAGGCGGCCACTGAAGCTTTCTTT. Its translation is CASSLQGQAATEAFF. The full variable domain, its missing parts supplied by reference TRBV5-1 and TRBJ1-1, is KAGVTQTPRYLIKTRGQQVTLSCSPISGHRSVSWYQQTPGQGLQFLFEYFSETQRNKGNFPGRFSGRQFSNSRSEMNVSTLELGDSALYLCASSLQGQAATEAFFGQGTRLTVV.

V is TRBV25-1 and J is TRBJ2-1; 8 bases line up with TRBD2. CDR3 size: 15 residues. Looked up from germline, CDR1 is MGHDK and CDR2 is SYGVNS. With V trimmed by 0 bases and J by 6 bases, 4 bases remained unmatched. In nucleotides, the CDR3 is TGTGCCAGCAGTGAATATGGTCTAGCGGGCAATGAGCAGTTCTTC. This sequence encodes CASSEYGLAGNEQFF.

The count of this clone is one. The V call is TRBV27, the J call TRBJ1-6, with 8 bases fitting TRBD1. Germline CDR1 MNHEY, CDR2 SMNVEV (reference sequence). V shed 3 bases and J 15 bases; nucleotides not matched to a gene: 10. This CDR3 is 14 amino acids long. The CDR3 protein is CASSFPTPGQGLHF. The CDR3 coding sequence is TGTGCCAGCAGTTTCCCCACCCCAGGACAGGGCCTCCACTTT.

CDR3 region: CASSRGLAGGNTQYF. The CDR3 DNA follows: TGTGCCAGCAGCAGAGGACTAGCGGGAGGAAATACGCAGTATTTT. V usage is TRBV6-2 or TRBV6-3 and J usage is TRBJ2-3, with 14 bases identical to TRBD2. Germline CDR1 reads MNHEY; CDR2 reads SVGEGT. The ends lost 6 bases at V and 7 bases at J; junction bases unmatched: 6. This CDR3 has 15 residues.

This chain connects TRBV5-1 to TRBJ2-7; 9 nucleotides align to TRBD1. The V and J ends lost 6 bases and 2 bases, in that order; junction bases with no gene match: 9. From germline, CDR1 is SGHRS and CDR2 YFSETQ. The CDR3 has 15 residues. The CDR3 DNA follows: TGCGCCAGCAAGGGGGACAGGGATTATCCCTACGAGCAGTACTTC. Its translation is CASKGDRDYPYEQYF.

V gene TRBV4-1 combines with J gene TRBJ2-4; 7 bases are shared with TRBD1. The trim removed 0 bases at V and 7 bases at J, leaving 6 bases unmatched. The germline V gene encodes CDR1 MGHRA and CDR2 YSYEKL. There are 15 residues in the CDR3. The CDR3 sequence is CASSQEREGANIQYF. The CDR3 DNA follows: TGCGCCAGCAGCCAAGAGCGCGAGGGGGCTAACATTCAGTACTTC.

This clone has a single count. The rearrangement links TRBV6-5 to TRBJ1-2; 8 bases are a match to TRBD1. V shed 4 bases, J shed 7 bases, and the junction held 5 bases outside the gene matches. The CDR3 runs to 13 residues. CDR1 and CDR2 from the germline V gene are MNHEY and SVGAGI. The CDR3 loop reads CASSLDRVGGYTF. CDR3 DNA sequence: TGTGCCAGCAGTTTGGACAGGGTAGGTGGCTACACCTTC.

The count of this clone is one. This chain uses TRBV28 with TRBJ2-2; possibly TRBD1 for D (5 bases). The germline V gene encodes CDR1 MDHEN and CDR2 SYDVKM. CDR3 length equals 14 residues. V was trimmed by 7 bases and J by 3 bases, leaving 12 bases between them. The chain's CDR3 is CASITGLYTGELFF. The CDR3 DNA is TGTGCCAGCATAACAGGTTTATACACCGGGGAGCTGTTTTTT.

The chain uses TRBV7-8 and TRBJ1-4; TRBD1 matches 8 bases. The CDR3 is 16 amino acids. The V and J ends lost 1 base and 5 bases, in that order; junction bases with no gene match: 6. The germline gives CDR1 SGHVS, CDR2 FQNEAQ. The CDR3 loop reads CASSLGTGHGNEKLFF. DNA of the CDR3: TGTGCCAGCAGCTTAGGGACAGGGCATGGGAATGAAAAACTGTTTTTT. Using reference TRBV7-8 and TRBJ1-4 for the parts outside the CDR3, the full variable domain is GAGVSQSPRYKVAKRGQDVALRCDPISGHVSLFWYQQALGQGPEFLTYFQNEAQLDKSGLPSDRFFAERPEGSVSTLKIQRTQQEDSAVYLCASSLGTGHGNEKLFFGSGTQLSVL.

This clone was picked up a small number of times. This sequence joins TRBV9 and TRBJ2-5; 9 bases are a match to TRBD1. Looked up from germline, CDR1 is SGDLS and CDR2 is YYNGEE. The J segment lost 5 bases and the V segment lost 4 bases, leaving 12 bases of the junction unmatched. This CDR3 is 16 amino acids long. The CDR3 sequence is CASSRTGDGAWETQYF. In DNA, the CDR3 is TGTGCCAGCAGCCGGACAGGGGATGGAGCTTGGGAGACCCAGTACTTC. The full variable domain, rest sourced from reference TRBV9 and TRBJ2-5, is DSGVTQTPKHLITATGQRVTLRCSPRSGDLSVYWYQQSLDQGLQFLIQYYNGEERAKGNILERFSAQQFPDLHSELNLSSLELGDSALYFCASSRTGDGAWETQYFGPGTRLLVL.

The rearrangement links TRBV28 to TRBJ2-7, with 7 nucleotides matching TRBD1. V dropped 2 bases and J dropped 2; count of bases not matched to a gene: 0. This CDR3 spans 13 amino acids. Germline V gene data show CDR1 as MDHEN and CDR2 as SYDVKM. CDR3 protein: CASSLTGAYEQYF. CDR3 nucleotides: TGTGCCAGCAGTTTAACAGGGGCCTACGAGCAGTACTTC.

This clone was found a few times. The rearrangement links TRBV6-5 to TRBJ1-3; D unclear. Germline-derived CDR1 and CDR2 are MNHEY and SVGAGI. Trimming left V 2 bases short and J 1 base short, with 9 bases between. The CDR3 loop spans 15 amino acids. The CDR3 coding sequence is TGTGCCAGCAGTTACCGGGTGCAGTCTGGAAACACCATATATTTT. This gives the protein CASSYRVQSGNTIYF.

V usage is TRBV6-5 and J usage is TRBJ1-2, with D perhaps matching TRBD1 (5 bases). Per germline, CDR1 MNHEY and CDR2 SVGAGI. The V end lost 5 bases, the J end lost 8 bases, and 18 bases lay between the germline ends. The CDR3 runs to 14 residues. In nucleotides, the CDR3 is TGTGCCAGCAGTCGAGACAGAGCGAGTGGGGGCTACACCTTC. Its translation is CASSRDRASGGYTF.

The rearrangement links TRBV6-1 to TRBJ1-1, with a tentative D call TRBD1 (5 bases). The CDR3 spans 13 residues. The V end lost 3 bases, the J end lost 4 bases, and 9 bases lay between the germline ends. Germline lookup yields CDR1 MNHNS and CDR2 SASEGT. CDR3 nucleotide sequence: TGTGCCAGCAGTGAGCAGGGAGGCACTGAAGCTTTCTTT. Its translation: CASSEQGGTEAFF.

The rearrangement joins TRBV11-3 to TRBJ2-2; D might be TRBD2 (6 bases). The CDR3 runs 14 residues. Trimming removed 5 bases from V and 4 bases from J, with 11 bases in between. Germline values: CDR1 SGHNT, CDR2 YENEEA. The DNA of the CDR3 is TGTGCCAGCAGCCCAGGGAGGCGCACCGGGGAGCTGTTTTTT. It translates to CASSPGRRTGELFF.

The chain has TRBV6-5 and TRBJ2-3; tentative D call: TRBD2 (5 bases). V gave up 10 bases and J gave up 1 base, with 18 bases separating them. Germline-derived CDR1 and CDR2 are MNHEY and SVGAGI. The CDR3 covers 15 residues. The CDR3 loop is CATGIRTAGTDTQYF. The CDR3 coding sequence is TGTGCCACCGGGATAAGGACGGCCGGCACAGATACGCAGTATTTT.

Only a few counts were recorded for this clone. The chain carries TRBV3-1 (or the pseudogene TRBV3-2) and TRBJ1-2, with unresolved D. CDR3 length: 14 residues. V was shortened by 0 bases and J by 1 base, with 6 bases between the two germline ends. Germline CDR1 LGHDT, CDR2 YNNKEL (reference sequence). DNA of the CDR3: TGTGCCAGCAGCCAAGAGCCGGGTAACTATGGCTACACCTTC. Its protein is CASSQEPGNYGYTF.

The chain employs TRBV5-8 and TRBJ2-1; tentative D call: TRBD1 (6 bases). There are 17 residues in the CDR3. Germline CDR1 is SGHTS and CDR2 is YDEGEE. V was trimmed by 4 bases and J by 1 base, leaving 18 bases between them. The DNA for the CDR3 is TGTGCCAGCAGCCGTACACGGCTCAGGGGATCCTACAATGAGCAGTTCTTC. Amino acid sequence: CASSRTRLRGSYNEQFF.

The chain recombines TRBV3-1 (or the pseudogene TRBV3-2) with TRBJ1-2; a possible D gene is TRBD1 (5 bases). The CDR3 length is 16 residues. From germline, CDR1 is LGHDT and CDR2 YNNKEL (reference sequence). V lost 0 bases and J 6 bases, leaving 17 bases between the germline ends. In nucleotides, the CDR3 is TGTGCCAGCAGCCAAGATCGACCCAAGGCAGGGAATGGCTACACCTTC. It translates to CASSQDRPKAGNGYTF.

The chain links TRBV28 to TRBJ2-7; 14 positions agree with TRBD2. Trimming at V came to 5 bases and at J to 2 bases, leaving 2 bases not matched to a gene. Germline assignment: CDR1 MDHEN and CDR2 SYDVKM. The CDR3 length is 15 residues. CDR3 bases: TGTGCCAGCAGTCGACTAGCGGGAGGGCCCTACGAGCAGTACTTC. Its translation: CASSRLAGGPYEQYF.

The rearrangement joins TRBV28 to TRBJ1-2, with 9 positions matching TRBD1. V lost 4 bases and J lost 1; bases outside the gene matches: 7. There are 16 residues in the CDR3. The germline gives CDR1 MDHEN, CDR2 SYDVKM. Here the CDR3 reads CASSSPTGGVNYGYTF. The CDR3 nucleotides read TGTGCCAGCAGTTCTCCCACAGGGGGCGTTAACTATGGCTACACCTTC.

This sequence joins TRBV19 and TRBJ2-2; D may be TRBD1 (5 bases). Trimming removed 7 bases at V and 0 bases at J, with 9 bases between. The germline V gene encodes CDR1 LNHDA and CDR2 SQIVND (reference sequence). The CDR3 sequence is 14 residues long. The CDR3 loop is CASNGAPNTGELFF. The CDR3 nucleotides are TGTGCCAGTAATGGGGCCCCGAACACCGGGGAGCTGTTTTTT.

Concerning this clone: One end of the junction is discordant with germline, which a read error may explain. The J gene is TRBJ1-5, the V gene TRBV27; a weak D match, TRBD1 (6 bases). The CDR3 sequence is 13 residues long. The germline CDR1 and CDR2 sequences are MNHEY and SMNVEV (reference sequence). The CDR3 reads CASSWGGKQPQHF. The CDR3 DNA follows: TGTGCCAGCAGTTGGGGGGGCAAACAGCCCCAGCATTTT.

J is TRBJ2-2 and V is TRBV7-9, with 7 bases that match TRBD2. CDR3 length equals 14 residues. Germline V CDR1 and CDR2: SEHNR, FQNEAQ (reference sequence). With 6 bases clipped from V and 4 bases from J, the junction kept 5 bases outside the gene matches. The CDR3 sequence is CASRPREGTGELFF. For the CDR3, the DNA is TGTGCCAGCAGACCAAGGGAGGGCACCGGGGAGCTGTTTTTT.

J is TRBJ2-1 and V is TRBV7-9, with 10 bases fitting TRBD2. The CDR3 is made up of 19 amino acids. Per germline, CDR1 SEHNR and CDR2 FQNEAQ (reference sequence). V was pared by 5 bases and J by 1 base, with 14 bases of the junction left unmatched. The CDR3 DNA sequence: TGTGCCAGCAGCCGAGGGGGAAGCGGGAGGGCAACGTCCTACAATGAGCAGTTCTTC. As protein: CASSRGGSGRATSYNEQFF.

The chain has TRBV7-3 and TRBJ1-1; 8 nucleotides match TRBD1. Trimming took 1 base from V and 5 from J; bases not matched to a gene: 6. Germline assignment: CDR1 SGHTA and CDR2 FQGTGA. The CDR3 extends over 15 amino acids. The CDR3 nucleotides are TGTGCCAGCAGCTTAAGGGGACAGGAAAGGACTGAAGCTTTCTTT. It codes for CASSLRGQERTEAFF.

This chain joins TRBV4-3 and TRBJ2-7; 8 bases line up with TRBD1. This CDR3 is built from 14 residues. CDR1 and CDR2 from the germline V gene are LGHNA and YSLEER. J gave up 7 bases and V 3 bases, and 8 bases lay outside the gene matches. The CDR3 loop reads CASSQQGAPGEQYF. In DNA form, the CDR3 reads TGCGCCAGCAGCCAGCAGGGGGCGCCTGGGGAGCAGTACTTC.